The subject of this entry is one T cell receptor beta chain. What it recognizes is unknown. The record originates from a study of CD8+ T cells in alopecia areata. Treatment denoted: oral pan-JAK inhibitor, 5-10 mg twice daily. Specimens obtained from alopecia areata patients comprised lesional scalp punch biopsies and peripheral blood. Study results and caveats: It was less clear whether patients shared TCRs than it was in mice, possibly because of HLA.

In each case, RNA was isolated and then reverse transcribed into cDNA as the sequencing template. Sequencing used immunoSEQ multiplex PCR; TCRdb keeps in-frame clones, though not all of them. The repertoire holds about 190,000 clones, with over 60% as singletons. The sequencing here drew on CD4+ T cells sorted from blood, taken at week 4, from a patient treated with tofacitinib. The source of this sequence is a human donor with alopecia areata.

The CDR3 is CASSRVAGGYNEQFF. The CDR3 DNA follows: TGTGCCAGCAGCCGAGTAGCGGGAGGCTACAATGAGCAGTTCTTC. The chain has TRBV5-4 and TRBJ2-1; TRBD2 matches 10 bases. The junction had 4 bases not matched to a gene; V was cut back by 4 bases and J by 3 bases. Germline CDR1 and CDR2: SGHNT and YYREEE (reference sequence). The CDR3 is made up of 15 amino acids.